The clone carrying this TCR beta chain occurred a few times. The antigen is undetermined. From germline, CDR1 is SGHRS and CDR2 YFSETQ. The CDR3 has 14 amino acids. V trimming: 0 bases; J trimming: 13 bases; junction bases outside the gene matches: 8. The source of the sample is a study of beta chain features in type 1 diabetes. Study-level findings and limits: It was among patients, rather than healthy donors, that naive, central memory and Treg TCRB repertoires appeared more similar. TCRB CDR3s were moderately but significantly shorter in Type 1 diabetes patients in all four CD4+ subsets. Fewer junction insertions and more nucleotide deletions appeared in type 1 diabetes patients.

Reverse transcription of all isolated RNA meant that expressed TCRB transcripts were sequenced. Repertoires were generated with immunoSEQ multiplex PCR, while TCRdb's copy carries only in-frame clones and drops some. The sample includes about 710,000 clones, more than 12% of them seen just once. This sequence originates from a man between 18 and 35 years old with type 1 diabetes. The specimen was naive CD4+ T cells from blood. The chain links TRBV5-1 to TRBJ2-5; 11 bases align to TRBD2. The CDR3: CASSLGLAGPNAYF. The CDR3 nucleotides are TGCGCCAGCAGCTTGGGACTAGCGGGACCCAATGCGTACTTC.